Below, one TCR beta chain is given with its context. No antigen is known for it. These data come from a study of sequential checkpoint blockade in melanoma. The V segment lost 7 bases and the J segment 2 bases; nucleotides outside the gene matches: 12. The CDR3 contains 17 residues. Germline CDR1 and CDR2: LNHDA and SQIVND (reference sequence). As to treatment: randomized to nivolumab then ipilimumab (arm A) or the reverse (arm B). Clones were sequenced by immunoSEQ multiplex PCR, and TCRdb holds only the in-frame ones, with some missing. The table records over 3,000 clones, roughly 25% of them present only once. General study results and limits: Clinical benefit was about 30 times likelier when tumor T-cell fraction and clonality increased.

The clonotype originates from a human donor with melanoma. Sample: tumor tissue (inferred from file names), taken from a patient given nivolumab and ipilimumab in sequence. The rearrangement links TRBV19 to TRBJ1-5; 9 bases map to TRBD1. Here the CDR3 reads CASKGQGYSSGNQPQHF. The CDR3 DNA is TGTGCCAGTAAAGGACAGGGGTATAGTTCGGGCAATCAGCCCCAGCATTTT.